What follows describes a single T cell receptor (beta chain). No antigen is known for it. The sample comes from a study of cytomegalovirus exposure and HLA in healthy donors. About the study: The early release's HLA-typed donors yielded approximately 85 million unique TCRs. Study results and caveats: With later analysis, a missense DCLRE1C variant became linked to TCR beta V- and J-gene trimming. In a later analysis, compared with equally common non-associated chains, HLA-associated beta chains were more expanded. The authors listed around 150 TCR beta chains as cytomegalovirus-associated.

The PCR ran on 60 Vbeta and 13 Jbeta primers. This table comes from immunoSEQ multiplex PCR, and its TCRdb copy is limited to in-frame clones, with some not included. Counted here are 150,000 to 200,000 clones, approximately 82% occurring once; the ten biggest clones make up about 2.2%. The V gene lost 5 bases and the J gene lost 5 bases, with 12 bases spanning the gap. CDR1 and CDR2 from the germline V gene are MDHEN and SYDVKM. The CDR3 extends over 13 amino acids. The rearrangement links TRBV28 to TRBJ1-1; perhaps TRBD1 as D (5 bases). The TCR comes from a woman between 25 and 40 years old in good health and CMV-seronegative. The sample taken for sequencing was PBMCs. CDR3 loop: CASSLTVKTEAFF. The CDR3 DNA reads as TGTGCCAGCAGTCTGACAGTAAAGACTGAAGCTTTCTTT.